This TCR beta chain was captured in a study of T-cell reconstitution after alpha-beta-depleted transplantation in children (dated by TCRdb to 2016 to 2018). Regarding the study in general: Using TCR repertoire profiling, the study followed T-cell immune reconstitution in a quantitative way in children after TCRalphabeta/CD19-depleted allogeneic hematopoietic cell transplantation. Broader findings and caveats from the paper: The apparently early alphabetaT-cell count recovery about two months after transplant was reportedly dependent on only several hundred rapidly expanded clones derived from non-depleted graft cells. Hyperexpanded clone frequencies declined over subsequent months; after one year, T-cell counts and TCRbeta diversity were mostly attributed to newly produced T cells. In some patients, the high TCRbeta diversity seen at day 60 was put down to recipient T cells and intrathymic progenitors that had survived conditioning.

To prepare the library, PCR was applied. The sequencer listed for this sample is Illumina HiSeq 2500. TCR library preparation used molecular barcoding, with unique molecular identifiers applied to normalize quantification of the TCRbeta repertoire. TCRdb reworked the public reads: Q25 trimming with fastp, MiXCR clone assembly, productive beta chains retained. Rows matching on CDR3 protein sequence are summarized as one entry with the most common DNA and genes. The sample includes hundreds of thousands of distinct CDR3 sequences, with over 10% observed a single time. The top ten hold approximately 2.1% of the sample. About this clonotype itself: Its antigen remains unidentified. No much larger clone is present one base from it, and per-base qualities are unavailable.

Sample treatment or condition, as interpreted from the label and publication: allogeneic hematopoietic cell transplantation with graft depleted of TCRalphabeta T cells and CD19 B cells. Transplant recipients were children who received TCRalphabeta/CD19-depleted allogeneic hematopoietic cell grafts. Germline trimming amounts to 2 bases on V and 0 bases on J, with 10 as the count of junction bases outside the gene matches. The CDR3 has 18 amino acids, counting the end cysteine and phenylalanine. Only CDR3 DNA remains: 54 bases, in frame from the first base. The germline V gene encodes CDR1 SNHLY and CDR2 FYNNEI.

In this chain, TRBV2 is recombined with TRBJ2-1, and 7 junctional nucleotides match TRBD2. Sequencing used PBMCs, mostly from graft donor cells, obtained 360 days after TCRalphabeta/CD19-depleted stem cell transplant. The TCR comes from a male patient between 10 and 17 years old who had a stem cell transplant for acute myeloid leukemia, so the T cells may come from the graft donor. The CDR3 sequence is CASSEIGRIFSSYNEQFF. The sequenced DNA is TGTGCCAGCAGTGAAATCGGGAGGATCTTCAGCTCCTACAATGAGCAGTTCTTC.